Sequencing of this T cell receptor beta chain was carried out in a study of blood T cell repertoires in COVID-19. Study-level information: Donors in the United States, Italy and Spain gave samples during acute or convalescent COVID-19. The analysed material was cDNA or gDNA that came from T cells, B-cell-depleted T cells, or PBMCs.

Under the authors' procedure: The assay estimated nucleated cells by amplifying reference gene primers. Assay used: immunoSEQ multiplex PCR; TCRdb lists only in-frame clones, some missing. The V and J calls and clone size are taken from that table; D and trimming were inferred from the DNA. Among about 670,000 clones, over 80% were seen once, and the ten largest hold roughly 0.26%. This CDR3 spans 15 amino acids. J gave up 5 bases and V 6 bases, and 11 bases lay outside the gene matches. Per the germline V gene, CDR1 is LNHDA and CDR2 is SQIVND (reference sequence). Sequenced: peripheral blood. The receptor comes from a woman under 30 with acute or convalescent COVID-19. The chain is built from TRBV19 and TRBJ1-1; the match to TRBD1 covers 8 bases. CDR3 nucleotide sequence: TGTGCCAGTAGGGATGGACAGGGCGGTAGGACTGAAGCTTTCTTT. Amino acids: CASRDGQGGRTEAFF.